This is a list of T cell receptor beta chains from one sample in a study of post-analysis software for immune sequencing data. Using its own MiXCR run on the PCR reads, TCRdb lists one record per CDR3 protein. The sample lists about 760,000 distinct CDR3 sequences; 25% to 30% were seen once. Sequencing input: blood. The receptors stem from a girl aged 10-17 years with multiple sclerosis. CDR3s include the opening cysteine and the closing phenylalanine or tryptophan.

v_call	cdr3_aa
TRBV20-1	CSAPLPSSGRGRTQYF
TRBV12-3/TRBV12-4	CASSLSTGGPVGYTF
TRBV2	CASSETWEQFF
TRBV29-1	CSVGPTAPTGELFF
TRBV5-1	CASSFSGTDEQYF
TRBV20-1	CSARVPAGGLGETQYF
TRBV6-6	CASRGTGRSGSPLHF
TRBV20-1	CSASSGQGVSSGYTF
TRBV15	CATRDIDRRWQFF
TRBV27	CASSLSKARGTEAFF
TRBV20-1	CSARDKGGPYNEQFF
TRBV5-1	CASSWGSGGSYNEQFF
TRBV28	CASRNRGGVSEQYF
TRBV15	CATSRDLALHEQFF
TRBV20-1	CSARDGGSHGNIQYF
TRBV29-1	CSVKRLVARETQYF
TRBV10-3	CAILTGQGPGANVLTF
TRBV3-1	CASSALQTQYF
TRBV20-1	CSARHPVASGRDTDTQYF
TRBV18	CASSPGVTDTQYF
TRBV24-1	CATSRDRNQPQHF
TRBV5-1	CASSLGGQGIIGANVLTF
TRBV7-2	CASSPDRELFF
TRBV4-2	CASSGTGPETQYF
TRBV11-2	CASSLPWAMYNEQFF
TRBV5-5	CASSFTGSEQFF
TRBV29-1	CSVEDRGLFKETQYF
TRBV20-1	CSARMGPGGTDTQYF
TRBV2	CASSRGEGTLRETQYF
TRBV6-6	CASSANGRGDNEQYF
TRBV20-1	CSARDSGGVYEQFF
TRBV20-1	CSARLGGGHGYEQYF
TRBV11-3	CASRRRGNTGELFF
TRBV29-1	CSVAQVNTEAFF
TRBV5-5	CASSLKAGGHYEQYF
TRBV20-1	CSARGQRLNTEAFF
TRBV7-2	CASSETRDRGYTF
TRBV4-1	CASSQEPTGFYEQYF
TRBV6-6	CASRRDRGFSDTQYF
TRBV4-1	CASSQVAGGRFF
TRBV20-1	CSCKGTTNEKLFF
TRBV12-3/TRBV12-4	CASIQAAGEKLFF
TRBV6-1	CASSETRTGERSEQYF